These 32 T cell receptor beta chains came from one sample sequenced in a study of control samples from healthy donors and cancer patients. The assay was immunoSEQ multiplex PCR, and TCRdb's table has in-frame clones only and misses some. This table has fewer than 300,000 clones, about four fifths appearing once. What was sequenced was PBMCs. The receptors here all came from a woman in her sixties or seventies with lung cancer.

The chain joins TRBV5-6 to TRBJ1-6; D is unclear. Trimming took 4 bases from V and 7 from J, leaving 12 bases between them. Germline CDR1 reads SGHDT; CDR2 reads YYEEEE. The CDR3 is 14 residues long. Written as DNA, the CDR3 is TGTGCCAGCAGCGAGGCGTACGGGAATTCACCCCTCCACTTT. The encoded protein is CASSEAYGNSPLHF.

V usage is TRBV7-2 and J usage is TRBJ1-1; no clear D. There are 14 residues in the CDR3. Trimming shortened V by 4 bases and J by 2 bases, and 11 bases separated the two germline ends. CDR1 is SGHTA and CDR2 is FQGNSA in the germline V gene. In DNA, the CDR3 is TGTGCCAGCAGCTATCAATCGACAAACACTGAAGCTTTCTTT. It encodes CASSYQSTNTEAFF.

The chain joins TRBV5-1 to TRBJ1-3; 8 bases map to TRBD1. The CDR3 runs to 16 residues. Germline loops: CDR1 SGHRS, CDR2 YFSETQ. V shed 4 bases and J 2 bases; nucleotides not matched to a gene: 8. The CDR3 reads CASSITGGSTGNTIYF. Written as DNA, the CDR3 is TGCGCCAGCAGCATCACAGGGGGGAGCACTGGAAACACCATATATTTT. Full variable domain (remainder filled in from reference TRBV5-1 and TRBJ1-3): KAGVTQTPRYLIKTRGQQVTLSCSPISGHRSVSWYQQTPGQGLQFLFEYFSETQRNKGNFPGRFSGRQFSNSRSEMNVSTLELGDSALYLCASSITGGSTGNTIYFGEGSWLTVV.

The rearrangement joins TRBV19 to TRBJ1-2; D is undetermined. Germline values: CDR1 LNHDA, CDR2 SQIVND (reference sequence). The CDR3 consists of 16 residues. V was trimmed by 2 bases and J by 0 bases, leaving 13 bases between them. The DNA for the CDR3 is TGTGCCAGTAGTATAAACTCAGGCGCCGCTAACTATGGCTACACCTTC. It encodes CASSINSGAANYGYTF.

This chain connects TRBV6-5 to TRBJ2-7, with TRBD1 matching over 7 bases. The CDR3 covers 14 residues. Germline V gene lookup returns CDR1 MNHEY and CDR2 SVGAGI. Trimming took 7 bases from V and 0 from J; bases not matched to a gene: 6. The CDR3 spells CASTRDRVSYEQYF. In nucleotides, the CDR3 is TGTGCCAGCACCCGAGACAGGGTCTCCTACGAGCAGTACTTC.

This rearrangement joins TRBV11-2 to TRBJ1-2, with 8 bases matching TRBD1. Germline loops: CDR1 SGHAT, CDR2 FQNNGV. Trimming at V came to 5 bases and at J to 8 bases, leaving 10 bases not matched to a gene. The CDR3 is made up of 14 amino acids. The CDR3 here is CASSPTDRGGGYTF. Here the CDR3 DNA reads TGTGCCAGCAGCCCAACAGACAGGGGCGGGGGCTACACCTTC. The full variable domain, completed using reference TRBV11-2 and TRBJ1-2, is EAGVAQSPRYKIIEKRQSVAFWCNPISGHATLYWYQQILGQGPKLLIQFQNNGVVDDSQLPKDRFSAERLKGVDSTLKIQPAKLEDSAVYLCASSPTDRGGGYTFGSGTRLTVV.

The chain joins TRBV3-1 (or the pseudogene TRBV3-2) to TRBJ1-2; D possibly corresponds to TRBD1 (6 bases). V lost 4 bases and J lost 4, with 13 bases in between. CDR1 and CDR2 from the germline V gene are LGHDT and YNNKEL (reference sequence). CDR3 length: 14 residues. CDR3 sequence (DNA): TGTGCCAGCAGCCCCCCCGGGGGCGGCTATGGCTACACCTTC. Amino acids: CASSPPGGGYGYTF.

A word on this clone: This same CDR3 is encoded by further DNA sequences in the sample. The chain employs TRBV6-5 and TRBJ1-1; TRBD1 is a possible D gene (6 bases). The CDR3 has 14 residues. Germline values: CDR1 MNHEY, CDR2 SVGAGI. Trimming left V 6 bases short and J 0 bases short, with 11 bases between. CDR3 nucleotides: TGTGCCAGCAGCTTACAGGGATTGAACACTGAAGCTTTCTTT. Translating gives CASSLQGLNTEAFF.

The chain is built from TRBV4-2 and TRBJ1-1, with TRBD1 as a possible D gene (6 bases). CDR1 and CDR2 (germline): LGHNA, YNFKEQ. V was trimmed by 0 bases and J by 5 bases, leaving 16 bases between them. The CDR3 is made up of 16 amino acids. For the CDR3, the DNA is TGTGCCAGCAGCCAAGATTTCGGCAGGGGAGGGACTGAAGCTTTCTTT. Translated, it gives CASSQDFGRGGTEAFF.

This clone was observed a single time. The chain employs TRBV24-1 and TRBJ1-6; perhaps TRBD1 as D (5 bases). The V end lost 4 bases, the J end lost 10 bases, and 10 bases lay between the germline ends. Germline V gives CDR1 KGHDR, CDR2 SFDVKD. The CDR3 is made up of 13 amino acids. CDR3 region: CATSEFQGSPLHF. Here the CDR3 DNA reads TGTGCCACCAGTGAGTTTCAGGGCTCACCCCTCCACTTT.

The V and J genes are TRBV5-1 and TRBJ1-6; D remains ambiguous. The CDR3 spans 15 residues. The germline V gene encodes CDR1 SGHRS and CDR2 YFSETQ. The V end lost 4 bases, the J end lost 7 bases, and 15 bases lay between the germline ends. In DNA form, the CDR3 reads TGCGCCAGCAGCCCGCTTAGTCCTCGCAATTCACCCCTCCACTTT. Protein product: CASSPLSPRNSPLHF.

The genes are TRBV11-2 and TRBJ2-7; TRBD2 agrees at 7 bases. This CDR3 region has 15 residues. The V and J ends lost 0 bases and 6 bases, in that order; junction bases with no gene match: 8. Germline V lookup: CDR1 SGHAT, CDR2 FQNNGV. The CDR3 region is CASSLDPTSASEQYF. CDR3 nucleotide sequence: TGTGCCAGCAGCTTAGATCCTACTAGCGCCAGCGAGCAGTACTTC.

V usage is TRBV9 and J usage is TRBJ1-1; D is perhaps TRBD1 (5 bases). Germline V gene lookup returns CDR1 SGDLS and CDR2 YYNGEE. This CDR3 spans 16 amino acids. V lost 2 bases, J lost 1 base, and 15 bases lay in between. In DNA form, the CDR3 reads TGTGCCAGCAGCGTGGGATTGGGGGAGGGGAACACTGAAGCTTTCTTT. It specifies CASSVGLGEGNTEAFF.

The V and J genes are TRBV18 and TRBJ2-7; 10 nucleotides align to TRBD1. With 2 bases clipped from V and 6 bases from J, the junction kept 10 bases outside the gene matches. Germline CDR1 KGHSH, CDR2 LQKENI. The length of the CDR3 is 16 residues. The CDR3 is CASSPSSGDRGGEQYF. The CDR3 DNA reads as TGTGCCAGCTCACCAAGTTCAGGGGACAGGGGTGGCGAGCAGTACTTC. Drawing the rest from reference TRBV18 and TRBJ2-7, the complete variable domain is NAGVMQNPRHLVRRRGQEARLRCSPMKGHSHVYWYRQLPEEGLKFMVYLQKENIIDESGMPKERFSAEFPKEGPSILRIQQVVRGDSAAYFCASSPSSGDRGGEQYFGPGTRLTVT.

The chain links TRBV5-1 to TRBJ1-1, with 11 bases identical to TRBD1. The CDR3 spans 15 residues. Trimming took 3 bases from V and 5 from J; bases not matched to a gene: 6. Looked up from germline, CDR1 is SGHRS and CDR2 is YFSETQ. The CDR3, as DNA: TGCGCCAGCAGCTCCATCGGGACAGGGGGGACTGAAGCTTTCTTT. This encodes CASSSIGTGGTEAFF.

The genes are TRBV2 and TRBJ2-7; a possible D gene is TRBD1 (6 bases). V lost 3 bases and J lost 6, with 12 bases in between. This CDR3 is 13 amino acids long. CDR1 and CDR2 (germline): SNHLY, FYNNEI. The CDR3 DNA sequence: TGTGCCAGCAGTGATTTGGCAGGGGTCGAGCAGTACTTC. Its translation is CASSDLAGVEQYF.

The CDR3 DNA sequence: TGCGCCAGCAGCGCGACAGGGGAGAACTATGGCTACACCTTC. Protein product: CASSATGENYGYTF. This chain connects TRBV5-1 to TRBJ1-2; 8 nucleotides line up with TRBD1. The V gene end was trimmed by 4 bases and the J gene end by 2 bases; junction bases not matched to a gene: 4. The CDR3 is 14 amino acids. From germline, CDR1 is SGHRS and CDR2 YFSETQ.

The chain recombines TRBV5-6 with TRBJ1-2; TRBD1 matches 11 bases. The CDR3 spans 17 residues. Germline values: CDR1 SGHDT, CDR2 YYEEEE. J lost 0 bases, V lost 2 bases, and 6 bases had no gene match. The CDR3 spells CASSFRGTGGSNYGYTF. The CDR3 coding sequence is TGTGCCAGCAGCTTTCGCGGGACAGGGGGTTCTAACTATGGCTACACCTTC.

The chain recombines TRBV9 with TRBJ1-2; 9 nucleotides match TRBD1. J gave up 4 bases and V 3 bases, and 16 bases lay outside the gene matches. The V gene's germline CDR1 is SGDLS and CDR2 YYNGEE. This CDR3 contains 18 residues. The CDR3 loop reads CASSAGRGQGSYVYGYTF. The CDR3 DNA reads as TGTGCCAGCAGCGCCGGGAGGGGACAGGGTTCCTATGTCTATGGCTACACCTTC. The full variable domain, rest sourced from reference TRBV9 and TRBJ1-2, is DSGVTQTPKHLITATGQRVTLRCSPRSGDLSVYWYQQSLDQGLQFLIQYYNGEERAKGNILERFSAQQFPDLHSELNLSSLELGDSALYFCASSAGRGQGSYVYGYTFGSGTRLTVV.

The rearrangement uses TRBV6-5 and TRBJ2-3; tentative D call: TRBD2 (5 bases). CDR3 length equals 13 residues. Germline lookup yields CDR1 MNHEY and CDR2 SVGAGI. The V end lost 10 bases, the J end lost 0 bases, and 11 bases lay between the germline ends. CDR3 sequence: CATRVGSTDTQYF. CDR3 DNA: TGTGCCACGAGGGTGGGGAGCACAGATACGCAGTATTTT.

The V call is TRBV18, the J call TRBJ2-7; D perhaps matches TRBD1 (7 bases). Germline CDR1 reads KGHSH; CDR2 reads LQKENI. The V gene lost 5 bases and the J gene lost 4 bases, with 30 bases spanning the gap. The CDR3 runs to 19 residues. CDR3 bases: TGTGCCAGCTCATATCAGGGGGTGAGCCTTAGGGGGGCACCTTACGAGCAGTACTTC. Translated: CASSYQGVSLRGAPYEQYF.

The rearrangement joins TRBV5-4 to TRBJ2-1, with 11 bases lining up with TRBD2. With V trimmed by 4 bases and J by 15 bases, 9 bases remained unmatched. There are 13 residues in the CDR3. CDR1 and CDR2 (germline): SGHNT, YYREEE (reference sequence). The CDR3 coding sequence is TGTGCCAGCAGCCAACTAGCGGGGGCCCCTCCGTTCTTC. As protein: CASSQLAGAPPFF.

In its sample, this clone was seen once. Within the sample, other DNA sequences also encode this same CDR3. V and J are TRBV2 and TRBJ2-7; D not resolved. The V and J ends lost 1 base and 2 bases respectively, with 12 bases between them. Germline V CDR1 and CDR2: SNHLY, FYNNEI. This CDR3 has 15 residues. CDR3 sequence: CASSEGQIPTYEQYF. The CDR3 DNA is TGTGCCAGCAGTGAAGGGCAGATACCTACCTACGAGCAGTACTTC.

The chain employs TRBV24-1 and TRBJ2-5; no definite D call. V was cut by 1 base and J by 4 bases, with 6 bases left in between. CDR1 KGHDR and CDR2 SFDVKD come from the germline V gene. The CDR3 is 13 residues long. The CDR3 is CATSDFSPETQYF. CDR3 sequence (DNA): TGTGCCACCAGTGATTTTTCTCCAGAGACCCAGTACTTC.

The genes are TRBV5-4 and TRBJ2-7; D is possibly TRBD2 (6 bases). Trimming took off 4 bases at V and 7 bases at J, with 18 bases between the two ends. CDR3 length: 14 amino acids. Germline CDR1 reads SGHNT; CDR2 reads YYREEE (reference sequence). The CDR3 nucleotides read TGTGCCAGCAGCCGAGCGGGTATCCCGTGGGAGCAGTACTTC. This sequence encodes CASSRAGIPWEQYF.

The V and J genes are TRBV30 and TRBJ1-1; perhaps TRBD1 as D (6 bases). The CDR3 totals 12 residues. The V end was cut by 2 bases, the J end by 11 bases, with 15 bases between. Germline V CDR1 and CDR2: GTSNPN, SVGIG (reference sequence). The CDR3 nucleotides read TGTGCCTGGAGTACCTCCCCAGGGGACGCTTTCTTT. Amino acid sequence: CAWSTSPGDAFF.

The chain employs TRBV5-4 and TRBJ1-2, with D possibly being TRBD1 (5 bases). This CDR3 contains 14 residues. With 0 bases removed from V and 7 bases from J, the gap between germline ends came to 13 bases. Per the germline V gene, CDR1 is SGHNT and CDR2 is YYREEE (reference sequence). The CDR3 reads CASSLEVTVGGYTF. As DNA, the CDR3 is TGTGCCAGCAGCTTGGAAGTGACAGTAGGTGGCTACACCTTC.

This chain links TRBV6-6 with TRBJ2-5; D is ambiguous. Trimming took off 3 bases at V and 4 bases at J, with 12 bases between the two ends. There are 14 residues in the CDR3. Germline CDR1 reads MNHNY; CDR2 reads SVGAGI (reference sequence). The CDR3 spells CASSYLSRGETQYF. CDR3 nucleotide sequence: TGTGCCAGCAGTTATTTGTCCCGCGGAGAGACCCAGTACTTC.

This clone was recorded a few times. The V gene is TRBV10-3, the J gene TRBJ1-6, with TRBD1 as a possible D gene (6 bases). Trimming pared 11 bases from V and 10 bases from J, leaving 24 bases between. The CDR3 has 15 amino acids. Germline V gene data show CDR1 as ENHRY and CDR2 as SYGVKD. The CDR3 DNA reads as TGTGCCTCAGGAGAAGAGGGGCAGGGGAGGTCACCCCTCCACTTT. This sequence encodes CASGEEGQGRSPLHF.

In its sample, this clone was seen once. The rearrangement links TRBV13 to TRBJ2-1, with 7 bases matching TRBD2. The germline gives CDR1 PRHDT, CDR2 FYEKMQ (reference sequence). The CDR3 contains 16 residues. Trimming cost V 5 bases and J 5 bases; bases outside gene matches: 12. CDR3 amino acids: CASSPPGRVRNNEQFF. DNA for the CDR3: TGTGCCAGCAGCCCCCCTGGGAGGGTCAGGAACAATGAGCAGTTCTTC.

The chain couples TRBV6-5 to TRBJ2-7, with TRBD2 as a possible D gene (5 bases). V gave up 3 bases and J gave up 7 bases, with 10 bases separating them. The CDR3 length is 12 residues. The germline V gene encodes CDR1 MNHEY and CDR2 SVGAGI. CDR3 nucleotide sequence: TGTGCCAGCAGTTATCTCCGCGGGGAGCAGTACTTC. It yields the protein CASSYLRGEQYF.

The sample holds one count of this clone. The chain carries TRBV10-3 and TRBJ2-1, with 12 bases aligning to TRBD2. The CDR3 extends over 15 amino acids. Trimming at V came to 6 bases and at J to 7 bases, leaving 7 bases not matched to a gene. CDR1 ENHRY and CDR2 SYGVKD come from the germline V gene. Here the CDR3 DNA reads TGTGCCATCAGGATGACTAGCGGGGGCCGGAATGAGCAGTTCTTC. Translated: CAIRMTSGGRNEQFF.